This T cell receptor beta chain was recovered during a study of blood T cell repertoires in COVID-19. The CDR3 runs to 14 residues. Trimming took off 5 bases at V and 4 bases at J, with 14 bases between the two ends. Germline loops: CDR1 MGHRA, CDR2 YSYEKL. Assay used: immunoSEQ multiplex PCR; TCRdb lists only in-frame clones, some missing. The table has about 160,000 clones, around 87% seen once. The chain uses TRBV4-1 and TRBJ1-2; D unresolved. The clonotype comes from a woman in her forties who had been exposed to COVID-19. What was sequenced was PBMCs or T cells enriched from blood (not recorded which). CDR3 sequence: CASSEVSSFYGYTF. The CDR3 DNA follows: TGCGCCAGCAGCGAAGTCTCCAGTTTCTATGGCTACACCTTC.